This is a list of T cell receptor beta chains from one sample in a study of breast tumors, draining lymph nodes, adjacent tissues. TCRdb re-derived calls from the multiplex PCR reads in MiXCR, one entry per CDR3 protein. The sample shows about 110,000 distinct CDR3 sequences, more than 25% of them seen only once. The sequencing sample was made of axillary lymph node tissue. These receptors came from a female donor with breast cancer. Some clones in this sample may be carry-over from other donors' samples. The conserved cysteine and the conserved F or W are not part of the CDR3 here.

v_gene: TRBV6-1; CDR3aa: ASSEGFTDTQY
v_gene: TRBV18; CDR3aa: ASSPSTGSNQPQH
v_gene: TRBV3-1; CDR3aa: ASSQSNSPLH
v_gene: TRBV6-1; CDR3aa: ASSGHRDRGPKSSYNSPLH
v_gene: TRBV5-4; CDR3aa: ASSSVPPAGYETQY
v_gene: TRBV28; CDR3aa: ASSLGKGYRQPQH
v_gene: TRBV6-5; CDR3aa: ASSYRVFYGYT
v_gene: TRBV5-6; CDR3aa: ASSLGLDPDMQY
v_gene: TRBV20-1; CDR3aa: SASGQGDNYGYT
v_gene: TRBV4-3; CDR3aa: ASSQVRGEQF
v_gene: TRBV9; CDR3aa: ASSVREGKDTEAF
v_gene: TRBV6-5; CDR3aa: ASSYYGTGANEQF
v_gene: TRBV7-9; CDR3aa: ASSTQGEDSPLH
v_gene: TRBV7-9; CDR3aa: ASSLAGGRSGELF
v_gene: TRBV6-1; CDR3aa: ASTLWGATYGYT
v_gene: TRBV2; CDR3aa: ASSLALGAFSGANVLT
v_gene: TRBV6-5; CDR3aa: ASSHSIGGVEQY
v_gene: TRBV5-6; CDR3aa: ASSPGAMTGELF
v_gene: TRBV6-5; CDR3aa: ASSSTRGWSHSPLH
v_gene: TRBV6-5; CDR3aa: ASSYRPASGTSNYGYT
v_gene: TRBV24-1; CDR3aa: ATGAEVGGYT
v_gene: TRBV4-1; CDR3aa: ASSPLTGNTEAF
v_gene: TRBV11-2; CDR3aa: ASSLDLGGDTQY
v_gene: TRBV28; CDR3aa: ASSLLGRGSSNEQF
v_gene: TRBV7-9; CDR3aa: ASSSGQGADYGYT
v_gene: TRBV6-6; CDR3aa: ASTQDARFSGANVLT
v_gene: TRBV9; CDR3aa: ASSVRDRGNSPLH
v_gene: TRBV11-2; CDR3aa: TSSLRQGSPLH
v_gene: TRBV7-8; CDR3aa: ASLQGAGQQLF
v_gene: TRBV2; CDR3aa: ASSEKGSGIYEQY
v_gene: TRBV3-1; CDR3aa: ASSQEGTGFYNEQL
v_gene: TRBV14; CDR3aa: ASSQGGNQPQH
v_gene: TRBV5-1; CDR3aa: ASSLGGARTQY
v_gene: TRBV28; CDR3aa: ASSLVGLAALGEQF
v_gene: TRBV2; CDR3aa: ASSRDRGTFEQY
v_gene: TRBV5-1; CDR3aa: ASSLKRDGEKLF
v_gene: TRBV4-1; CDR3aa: ASSPDPPGTSSGNTIY
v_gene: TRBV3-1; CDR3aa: ASSTFGRSSSGNTIY
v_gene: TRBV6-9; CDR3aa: ASSEGGQGNSPLH
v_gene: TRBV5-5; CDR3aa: ASSPDLWIGLETLH
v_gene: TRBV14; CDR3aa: ASSQDPPANTGELF
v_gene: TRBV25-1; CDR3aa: ASSEYRGAGYNEQF
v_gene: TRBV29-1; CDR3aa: SVYTTVYGYT
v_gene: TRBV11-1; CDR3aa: ASSLPYPRTEAF